This T cell receptor beta chain was obtained from a study of CD8 T cells in Susac syndrome. The overall study: When their blood was taken, patients with Susac syndrome were therapy-naive, taking corticosteroids, or taking intravenous immunoglobulin alone. Study findings and constraints: By the study's own acknowledgment, its TCR sequencing and HLA analysis included relatively few individuals.

Random hexamers were used to reverse transcribe roughly 0.5 to 1 ug of RNA. The CDR3 of TCR beta was amplified by immunoSEQ multiplex PCR across 54 Vbeta and 13 Jbeta. A single record per CDR3 protein comes from TCRdb applying MiXCR to the immunoSEQ multiplex PCR reads. Seen here are roughly 140,000 distinct CDR3 sequences, 85% to 95% observed once, and the top ten hold approximately 0.17%. TEMRA cells were FACS-enriched, with CD8+ and CD4+ T cells isolated negatively. The CDR3 spans 16 residues. Germline CDR1 is KGHSH and CDR2 is LQKENI. V gave up 2 bases and J gave up 5 bases, with 17 bases separating them. In the case of this clonotype: Antigen: not known.

The J gene is TRBJ2-3, the V gene TRBV18, with a tentative D call TRBD2 (7 bases). This clonotype originated in a human donor with Susac syndrome. Sequencing was performed on CD4+ T cells from PBMCs. In nucleotides, the CDR3 is TGTGCCAGCTCACCAACGTCCCCGGGGGGCGGAGATACGCAGTATTTT. Translation gives CASSPTSPGGGDTQYF.